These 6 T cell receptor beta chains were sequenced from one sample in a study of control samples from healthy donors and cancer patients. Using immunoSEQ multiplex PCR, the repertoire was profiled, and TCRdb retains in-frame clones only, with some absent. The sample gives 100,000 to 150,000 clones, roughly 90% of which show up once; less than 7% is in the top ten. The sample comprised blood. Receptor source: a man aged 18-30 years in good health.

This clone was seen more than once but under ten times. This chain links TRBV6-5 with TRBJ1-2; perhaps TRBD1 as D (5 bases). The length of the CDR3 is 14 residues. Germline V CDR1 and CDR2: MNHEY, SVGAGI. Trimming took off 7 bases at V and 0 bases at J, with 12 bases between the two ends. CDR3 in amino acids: CASMIGTANYGYTF. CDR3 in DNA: TGTGCCAGCATGATCGGGACGGCTAACTATGGCTACACCTTC.

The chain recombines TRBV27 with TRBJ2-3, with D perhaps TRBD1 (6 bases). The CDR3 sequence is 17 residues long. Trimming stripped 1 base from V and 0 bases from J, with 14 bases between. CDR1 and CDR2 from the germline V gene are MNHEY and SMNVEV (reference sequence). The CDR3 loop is CASSLWAGAISTDTQYF. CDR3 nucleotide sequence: TGTGCCAGCAGTTTATGGGCAGGGGCAATTAGCACAGATACGCAGTATTTT.

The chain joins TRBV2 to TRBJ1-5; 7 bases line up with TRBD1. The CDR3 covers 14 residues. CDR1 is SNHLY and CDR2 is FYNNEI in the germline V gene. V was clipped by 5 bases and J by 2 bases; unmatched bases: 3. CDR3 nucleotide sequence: TGTGCCAGCAGTAACACAGGGGGCAATCAGCCCCAGCATTTT. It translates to CASSNTGGNQPQHF.

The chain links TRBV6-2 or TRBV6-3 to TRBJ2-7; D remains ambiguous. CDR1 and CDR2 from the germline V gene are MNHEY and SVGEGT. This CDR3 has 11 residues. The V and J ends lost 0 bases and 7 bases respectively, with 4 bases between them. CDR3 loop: CASSYSEEQYF. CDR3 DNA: TGTGCCAGCAGTTACTCTGAAGAGCAGTACTTC.

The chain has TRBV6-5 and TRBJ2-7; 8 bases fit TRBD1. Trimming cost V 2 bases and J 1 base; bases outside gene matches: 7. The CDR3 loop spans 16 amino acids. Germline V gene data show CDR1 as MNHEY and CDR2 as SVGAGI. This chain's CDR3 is CASSYLTGVWSYEQYF. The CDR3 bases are TGTGCCAGCAGTTACCTGACAGGGGTCTGGTCCTACGAGCAGTACTTC.

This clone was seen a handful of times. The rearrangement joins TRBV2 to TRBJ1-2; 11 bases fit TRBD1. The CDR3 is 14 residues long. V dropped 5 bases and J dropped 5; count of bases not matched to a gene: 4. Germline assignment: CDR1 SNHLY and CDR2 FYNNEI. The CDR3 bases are TGTGCCAGCAGTCGGACAGGGGGCAGATATGGCTACACCTTC. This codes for CASSRTGGRYGYTF.